This TCR beta chain was observed in a study of spatial heterogeneity in lung cancer. A single record per CDR3 protein comes from TCRdb applying MiXCR to the 5' RACE reads. The sample consists of 90,000 to 95,000 distinct CDR3 sequences, 10% to 15% of them appearing once. Time point meaning: sample taken at primary tumor resection. This clonotype was seen at least ten times. The sequencing used PBMCs, collected at surgery. The TCR comes from a male donor with early-stage non-small cell lung cancer.

The CDR3 nucleotides are TGTGCCAGCAGTTTAGGCACCGCTAGCGGGAGGCACGAGCAGTACTTC. Residues: CASSLGTASGRHEQYF. This chain links TRBV28 with TRBJ2-7; the match to TRBD2 covers 11 bases. Germline CDR1 and CDR2: MDHEN and SYDVKM. This CDR3 region has 16 residues. The V segment lost 2 bases and the J segment 5 bases; nucleotides outside the gene matches: 8.